The 32 T cell receptor beta chains below all came from one sample that was sequenced in a study of blood T cell repertoires in COVID-19 (dated by TCRdb to 2018 to 2021). Library method: the immunoSEQ multiplex PCR assay. Not all clones reach the TCRdb copy of this immuneACCESS table, which keeps in-frame sequences only. Checked studies attribute under half of the gap to unresolved V genes and leave the rest unexplained. Across this sample there are tens of thousands of clones, with 80% seen only once. The top ten clonotypes cover 4% to 5.5% of the sample. Input material: peripheral blood. The receptors shown here come from an older woman with acute or convalescent COVID-19.

This clone was recorded a few times. The rearrangement uses TRBV9 and TRBJ2-5, with 11 nucleotides matching TRBD2. The CDR3 extends over 15 amino acids. CDR1 and CDR2 (germline): SGDLS, YYNGEE. J gave up 4 bases and V 2 bases, and 4 bases lay outside the gene matches. The CDR3 is CASSVLAGGPETQYF. CDR3 nucleotides: TGTGCCAGCAGCGTCCTAGCGGGGGGCCCAGAGACCCAGTACTTC.

The chain links TRBV24-1 to TRBJ2-7; D is unresolved. V was trimmed by 6 bases and J by 6 bases, leaving 14 bases between them. The CDR3 covers 13 residues. Germline loops: CDR1 KGHDR, CDR2 SFDVKD. The CDR3 nucleotides read TGTGCCACCAGTTCGGGTGGCGGTTCCGAGCAGTACTTC. It encodes CATSSGGGSEQYF.

The chain employs TRBV2 and TRBJ1-5; D is uncertain. This CDR3 contains 15 residues. The germline V gene encodes CDR1 SNHLY and CDR2 FYNNEI. The ends were cut back, 8 bases at V and 1 base at J, with 15 bases in the middle. CDR3 nucleotides: TGTGCCAGCGGCGGGATTTCGGGGAGCAATCAGCCCCAGCATTTT. Translated, it gives CASGGISGSNQPQHF.

The rearrangement uses TRBV2 and TRBJ2-7, with 9 bases fitting TRBD2. Germline CDR1 and CDR2: SNHLY and FYNNEI. The CDR3 covers 15 residues. J gave up 6 bases and V 2 bases, and 8 bases lay outside the gene matches. In nucleotides, the CDR3 is TGTGCCAGCAGTGAAAGGGGAGCGGGGGGACTCGAGCAGTACTTC. It is translated as CASSERGAGGLEQYF.

This chain uses TRBV19 with TRBJ2-1; D not resolved. The CDR3 runs to 16 residues. Germline-derived CDR1 and CDR2 are LNHDA and SQIVND (reference sequence). The V gene lost 2 bases and the J gene lost 4 bases, with 15 bases spanning the gap. CDR3 nucleotides: TGTGCCAGTAGTATACAATGGTCAGTACAATACAATGAGCAGTTCTTC. It specifies CASSIQWSVQYNEQFF.

This clone was seen once. The chain couples TRBV5-7 to TRBJ1-2; 7 bases align to TRBD1. TRBV5-7 is recorded as an ORF, its role being uncertain. The junction had 10 bases not matched to a gene; V was cut back by 4 bases and J by 4 bases. The CDR3 runs to 15 residues. The CDR3 bases are TGTGCCAGCAGCGGAGGGGCAGGGGGGCCCTATGGCTACACCTTC. Translated, it gives CASSGGAGGPYGYTF.

This clone was observed once. The rearrangement uses TRBV24-1 and TRBJ2-2; D not certain. The ends were cut back, 1 base at V and 4 bases at J, with 9 bases in the middle. Germline V gives CDR1 KGHDR, CDR2 SFDVKD. The CDR3 loop spans 15 amino acids. The CDR3 DNA is TGTGCCACCAGTGATTTAGACTGGCCCACCGGGGAGCTGTTTTTT. Amino acid sequence: CATSDLDWPTGELFF.

This sequence joins TRBV7-2 and TRBJ2-5; 10 nucleotides match TRBD1. Trimming at V came to 1 base and at J to 7 bases, leaving 6 bases not matched to a gene. Germline CDR1 is SGHTA and CDR2 is FQGNSA. The length of the CDR3 is 15 residues. This chain's CDR3 is CASSLGGQGDRTQYF. As DNA, the CDR3 is TGTGCCAGCAGCTTAGGCGGACAGGGGGACCGGACCCAGTACTTC.

The chain uses TRBV18 and TRBJ1-1; maybe TRBD1 (6 bases). V lost 6 bases and J lost 0, with 11 bases in between. CDR3 length: 14 residues. The germline gives CDR1 KGHSH, CDR2 LQKENI. The CDR3 bases are TGTGCCAGCTCTCCTAACAGGGTGAACACTGAAGCTTTCTTT. This codes for CASSPNRVNTEAFF.

V usage is TRBV19 and J usage is TRBJ2-7, with 7 bases aligning to TRBD1. V trimming: 3 bases; J trimming: 4 bases; junction bases outside the gene matches: 9. CDR3 size: 15 residues. Germline values: CDR1 LNHDA, CDR2 SQIVND (reference sequence). This chain's CDR3 is CASSIAGGGMYEQYF. In DNA form, the CDR3 reads TGTGCCAGTAGTATCGCAGGGGGTGGGATGTACGAGCAGTACTTC.

The chain carries TRBV6-1 and TRBJ1-2; D gene uncertain. The germline CDR1 and CDR2 sequences are MNHNS and SASEGT. Trimming removed 4 bases at V and 0 bases at J, with 15 bases between. This CDR3 spans 16 amino acids. The CDR3 DNA is TGTGCCAGCAGTGGATCGGGATGGGATACTAACTATGGCTACACCTTC. As protein: CASSGSGWDTNYGYTF.

Note on this clone: Compared with germline, one end of the junction differs, possibly owing to a read error. This rearrangement joins TRBV6-2 or TRBV6-3 to TRBJ2-1, with D unclear. The germline CDR1 and CDR2 sequences are MNHEY and SVGEGT. The CDR3 spans 18 residues. CDR3 sequence reads: CASSHSTIPLSSVNEQFF. CDR3 sequence (DNA): TGTGCCAGCAGTCACTCGACAATTCCGCTGTCCTCGGTCAATGAGCAGTTCTTC.

V is TRBV5-6 and J is TRBJ2-5; 9 bases are shared with TRBD2. Germline CDR1 and CDR2: SGHDT and YYEEEE. Trimming at V came to 2 bases and at J to 1 base, leaving 15 bases not matched to a gene. The CDR3 loop spans 19 amino acids. The CDR3 spells CASSFPLGSGGLAQETQYF. DNA for the CDR3: TGTGCCAGCAGCTTCCCTTTAGGTAGCGGGGGCCTGGCCCAAGAGACCCAGTACTTC.

This clone was seen a handful of times. The V and J genes are TRBV7-8 and TRBJ1-1, with 7 bases fitting TRBD1. The germline V gene encodes CDR1 SGHVS and CDR2 FQNEAQ. This CDR3 is 15 amino acids long. V shed 4 bases and J 1 base; nucleotides not matched to a gene: 6. The CDR3: CASSSGTVRNTEAFF. The CDR3 DNA reads TGTGCCAGCAGCTCCGGGACAGTTCGGAACACTGAAGCTTTCTTT.

This sequence joins TRBV6-5 and TRBJ2-1, with a tentative D call TRBD1 (6 bases). V was trimmed by 4 bases and J by 7 bases, leaving 8 bases between them. The CDR3 sequence is 12 residues long. Per germline, CDR1 MNHEY and CDR2 SVGAGI. The CDR3 sequence: CASSFGQNEQFF. The CDR3 nucleotides are TGTGCCAGCAGTTTCGGACAGAATGAGCAGTTCTTC.

This clone was picked up one time. This chain uses TRBV7-6 with TRBJ1-2; D might be TRBD1 (6 bases). This CDR3 spans 15 amino acids. Germline values: CDR1 SGHVS, CDR2 FNYEAQ. The V and J ends lost 5 bases and 4 bases respectively, with 17 bases between them. CDR3 region: CASSPQQGPSYGYTF. DNA for the CDR3: TGTGCCAGCAGCCCCCAACAGGGTCCAAGCTATGGCTACACCTTC.

The chain couples TRBV19 to TRBJ1-2; 8 positions match TRBD1. With V trimmed by 0 bases and J by 6 bases, 12 bases remained unmatched. The CDR3 contains 17 residues. Germline values: CDR1 LNHDA, CDR2 SQIVND (reference sequence). This chain's CDR3 is CASSIDPRFRGPDGYTF. The CDR3 DNA reads TGTGCCAGTAGTATAGATCCCCGTTTCAGGGGGCCGGATGGCTACACCTTC.

The chain is built from TRBV6-2 or TRBV6-3 and TRBJ1-1; TRBD1 might be the D (5 bases). The CDR3 has 18 amino acids. The germline V and J ends were trimmed by 4 bases and 0 bases, with 21 bases remaining between them. Per the germline V gene, CDR1 is MNHEY and CDR2 is SVGEGT. The CDR3 sequence: CASSSKFRDPNMNTEAFF. As DNA, the CDR3 is TGTGCCAGCAGTTCAAAATTCAGGGATCCTAACATGAACACTGAAGCTTTCTTT.

This clone was detected only once. The gene calls are TRBV19 and TRBJ2-2; weak D call: TRBD2 (6 bases). CDR1 LNHDA and CDR2 SQIVND come from the germline V gene (reference sequence). Trimming took 9 bases from V and 6 from J, leaving 20 bases between them. CDR3 length: 15 residues. The CDR3 here is CASIRDSKVAGELFF. As DNA, the CDR3 is TGTGCCAGCATCCGGGACTCAAAGGTCGCCGGGGAGCTGTTTTTT.

This clone was found a few times. This sequence joins TRBV7-3 and TRBJ2-5, with 11 bases aligning to TRBD2. The CDR3 has 18 amino acids. Germline V gives CDR1 SGHTA, CDR2 FQGTGA. Unmatched junction bases numbered 12, after V lost 5 bases and J lost 1 base. The CDR3 bases are TGTGCCAGCAGCCCTAATATCCTTAGCGGGGGGGCCCAAGAGACCCAGTACTTC. It encodes CASSPNILSGGAQETQYF.

V and J are TRBV11-1 and TRBJ2-7; the D gene is possibly TRBD1 (5 bases). The CDR3 covers 15 residues. The ends were cut back, 6 bases at V and 0 bases at J, with 15 bases in the middle. Germline assignment: CDR1 SGHAT and CDR2 FQDESV (reference sequence). In nucleotides, the CDR3 is TGTGCCAGCAGTATTAACAGGAAAAGCTCCTACGAGCAGTACTTC. Translation: CASSINRKSSYEQYF.

This chain connects TRBV5-1 to TRBJ2-7, with 7 bases that match TRBD1. Germline CDR1 SGHRS, CDR2 YFSETQ. Trimming took 4 bases from V and 5 from J; bases not matched to a gene: 3. This CDR3 is 12 amino acids long. The CDR3 DNA reads as TGCGCCAGCAGCGTACAGGGGAACGAGCAGTACTTC. Translation gives CASSVQGNEQYF. The variable domain in full, completed from reference TRBV5-1 and TRBJ2-7, reads KAGVTQTPRYLIKTRGQQVTLSCSPISGHRSVSWYQQTPGQGLQFLFEYFSETQRNKGNFPGRFSGRQFSNSRSEMNVSTLELGDSALYLCASSVQGNEQYFGPGTRLTVT.

This sequence joins TRBV27 and TRBJ2-3, with D tentatively TRBD2 (5 bases). Germline V gene sequence: CDR1 MNHEY, CDR2 SMNVEV (reference sequence). Trimming left V 7 bases short and J 0 bases short, with 23 bases between. This CDR3 is 18 amino acids long. CDR3 nucleotides: TGTGCCAGCACCCCCCGCGGGCCGACACTTTCTAGCACAGATACGCAGTATTTT. Amino acid sequence: CASTPRGPTLSSTDTQYF.

This clone has just a few counts. V usage is TRBV18 and J usage is TRBJ1-4; D remains unclear. V was trimmed by 6 bases and J by 8 bases, leaving 7 bases between them. This CDR3 is built from 11 residues. CDR1 and CDR2 (germline): KGHSH, LQKENI. CDR3 DNA sequence: TGTGCCAGCTCTCCGGGGGAAAAACTGTTTTTT. Protein: CASSPGEKLFF.

This chain joins TRBV10-3 and TRBJ2-5, with TRBD1 matching 8 bases. CDR3 size: 14 residues. Trimming took 3 bases from V and 5 from J; bases not matched to a gene: 5. Germline V gene sequence: CDR1 ENHRY, CDR2 SYGVKD. The CDR3 is CAISDQGARETQYF. DNA of the CDR3: TGTGCCATCAGTGATCAGGGGGCGCGGGAGACCCAGTACTTC.

This chain uses TRBV6-1 with TRBJ1-3; D uncertain. Per the germline V gene, CDR1 is MNHNS and CDR2 is SASEGT. The CDR3 length is 14 residues. The V end lost 1 base, the J end lost 7 bases, and 11 bases lay between the germline ends. The CDR3 loop is CASSEGQNRNTIYF. DNA of the CDR3: TGTGCCAGCAGTGAAGGACAAAATAGGAACACCATATATTTT.

The V call is TRBV7-6, the J call TRBJ2-1; a weak D match, TRBD1 (6 bases). CDR1 and CDR2 (germline): SGHVS, FNYEAQ. CDR3 length: 15 residues. The V gene lost 2 bases and the J gene lost 8 bases, with 16 bases spanning the gap. CDR3 sequence reads: CASSLRTGKADEQFF. The CDR3 DNA is TGTGCCAGCAGCTTACGAACAGGGAAGGCCGATGAGCAGTTCTTC.

The CDR3 DNA is TGTGCCAGCAGTTACGACAGCTACATCTCTGGAAACACCATATATTTT. Its protein product is CASSYDSYISGNTIYF. The rearrangement links TRBV6-5 to TRBJ1-3; TRBD1 is a possible D gene (5 bases). The CDR3 is 16 amino acids. V was shortened by 2 bases and J by 0 bases, with 11 bases between the two germline ends. Germline V lookup: CDR1 MNHEY, CDR2 SVGAGI.

The chain joins TRBV19 to TRBJ2-1, with 7 bases aligning to TRBD2. V trimming: 3 bases; J trimming: 2 bases; junction bases outside the gene matches: 4. From germline, CDR1 is LNHDA and CDR2 SQIVND (reference sequence). This CDR3 has 15 residues. The CDR3 bases are TGTGCCAGTAGTATTGGGGCGGGAGCCTACAATGAGCAGTTCTTC. Translating gives CASSIGAGAYNEQFF.

The V gene is TRBV5-1, the J gene TRBJ2-1, with D perhaps matching TRBD2 (5 bases). V dropped 4 bases and J dropped 0 bases, with 11 bases sitting between them. CDR3 size: 15 residues. Looked up from germline, CDR1 is SGHRS and CDR2 is YFSETQ. This chain's CDR3 is CASSGGRSSYNEQFF. CDR3 nucleotides: TGCGCCAGCAGCGGCGGGCGGAGCTCCTACAATGAGCAGTTCTTC. The whole variable domain, remainder taken from reference TRBV5-1 and TRBJ2-1, is KAGVTQTPRYLIKTRGQQVTLSCSPISGHRSVSWYQQTPGQGLQFLFEYFSETQRNKGNFPGRFSGRQFSNSRSEMNVSTLELGDSALYLCASSGGRSSYNEQFFGPGTRLTVL.

V and J are TRBV7-2 and TRBJ2-2, with 7 nucleotides matching TRBD1. The CDR3 totals 15 residues. Trimming cost V 4 bases and J 4 bases; bases outside gene matches: 6. Germline CDR1 is SGHTA and CDR2 is FQGNSA. The CDR3 DNA sequence: TGTGCCAGCAGCTCATGGACAGGACCCACCGGGGAGCTGTTTTTT. This encodes CASSSWTGPTGELFF.

V gene TRBV7-8 combines with J gene TRBJ2-3, with D maybe TRBD2 (5 bases). Germline lookup yields CDR1 SGHVS and CDR2 FQNEAQ. V lost 5 bases, J lost 2 bases, and 11 bases lay in between. This CDR3 comprises 14 residues. This chain's CDR3 is CASSIGVATDTQYF. Here the CDR3 DNA reads TGTGCCAGCAGCATCGGGGTCGCCACAGATACGCAGTATTTT.